The 6 T cell receptor beta chains below all came from one sample that was sequenced in a study of control samples from healthy donors and cancer patients. Here immunoSEQ multiplex PCR was the method, and the copy in TCRdb shows in-frame clones only, minus some. The sample includes some 13,000 clones, 60% to 85% of them seen just once. Sequenced material: formalin-fixed, paraffin-embedded tissue. The source is a male donor with melanoma.

The rearrangement uses TRBV11-2 and TRBJ1-1; no firm D call. CDR1 and CDR2 from the germline V gene are SGHAT and FQNNGV. The V gene lost 3 bases and the J gene lost 5 bases, with 10 bases spanning the gap. The CDR3 is 13 amino acids. The CDR3 coding sequence is TGTGCCAGCAGCTTTTGGGGTGGGACTGAAGCTTTCTTT. This codes for CASSFWGGTEAFF.

The V call is TRBV7-2, the J call TRBJ1-6, with unresolved D. In germline, CDR1 is SGHTA, CDR2 FQGNSA. There are 17 residues in the CDR3. V was clipped by 4 bases and J by 0 bases, with 13 bases between them. CDR3 sequence reads: CASSYWAGSSYNSPLHF. Here the CDR3 DNA reads TGTGCCAGCAGCTATTGGGCGGGGAGCTCCTATAATTCACCCCTCCACTTT.

The CDR3 loop reads CAWSRYRGDRNTEAFF. The CDR3 bases are TGTGCCTGGAGTCGGTACAGGGGAGATAGGAACACTGAAGCTTTCTTT. The chain joins TRBV30 to TRBJ1-1; 7 bases are a match to TRBD1. After removal of 2 bases from V and 1 base from J, the junction contained 10 bases not matched to a gene. CDR1 and CDR2 from the germline V gene are GTSNPN and SVGIG (reference sequence). The length of the CDR3 is 16 residues.

This clone has a handful of counts. This chain links TRBV12-3 or TRBV12-4 with TRBJ1-5; D gene unclear. Between the trimmed V and J ends, which lost 3 bases and 4 bases, there was a span of 7 bases. This CDR3 has 13 residues. The CDR3 here is CASSFWVNQPQHF. In nucleotides, the CDR3 is TGTGCCAGCAGTTTTTGGGTGAATCAGCCCCAGCATTTT.

The V call is TRBV29-1, the J call TRBJ1-3, with a tentative D call TRBD1 (5 bases). Trimming shortened V by 4 bases and J by 0 bases, and 13 bases separated the two germline ends. This CDR3 comprises 15 residues. Germline CDR1 and CDR2: SQVTM and ANQGSEA. CDR3 nucleotide sequence: TGCAGCGTTGGGGAGGTCGGGGGCTCTGGAAACACCATATATTTT. It yields the protein CSVGEVGGSGNTIYF.

This clone appeared a single time. The chain employs TRBV9 and TRBJ2-1, with 8 bases lining up with TRBD2. Germline V gene data show CDR1 as SGDLS and CDR2 as YYNGEE. J lost 9 bases, V lost 3 bases, and 5 bases had no gene match. CDR3 length: 13 residues. The CDR3 spells CASSAGGAGEQFF. CDR3 coding DNA: TGTGCCAGCAGCGCCGGGGGGGCGGGTGAGCAGTTCTTC.